What follows are 21 T cell receptor beta chains derived from one specimen sequenced in a study of response to subunit inactivated influenza vaccine listed by TCRdb under 2018. Library prep was done by RT-PCR. TCRdb shows the sequencer as Illumina HiSeq 2500. TCRdb passed the public sequencing reads through fastp at Q25 and MiXCR, retaining productive beta sequences. Rows merge per CDR3 protein into single entries with the most common DNA and genes. This sample comprises around 250,000 distinct CDR3 sequences, about 12% of them detected only once. Approximately 7.8% of the sample lies in the top ten. The input for sequencing was non-naive T cells sorted from PBMCs, taken about 14 days before vaccination. This specimen's cell subset or site label, interpreted: memory T cell fraction. Receptors originate from a man over 45 who received an inactivated influenza vaccine. Donor details come from another sample of the same person, matched by shared clones.

This clonotype was seen more than once but under ten times. The CDR3 DNA reads as TGTGCCAGCAGCTGGGGACAGGGAATGAGCAATCAGCCCCAGCATTTT. It encodes CASSWGQGMSNQPQHF. This chain uses TRBV7-2 with TRBJ1-5, with TRBD1 identical over 9 bases. This CDR3 is 16 amino acids long. The ends lost 4 bases at V and 1 base at J; junction bases unmatched: 5. The germline gives CDR1 SGHTA, CDR2 FQGNSA.

This clonotype was seen ten or more times. The junction does not match germline at one end; this may be a read error. This chain connects TRBV12-3 or TRBV12-4 to TRBJ2-7; 7 nucleotides align to TRBD2. The CDR3 is made up of 13 amino acids. The CDR3 loop is CASSLSGGYEQYF. Here the CDR3 DNA reads TGCGCCAGCAGCCTATCGGGAGGATACGAGCAGTACTTC.

This clonotype has only a few counts. The CDR3, as DNA: TGTGCCAGCAGCTTGCGGACAGGGGCCACCGGGGAGCTGTTTTTT. Protein product: CASSLRTGATGELFF. This sequence joins TRBV11-2 and TRBJ2-2; 9 bases fit TRBD1. J lost 4 bases, V lost 3 bases, and 3 bases had no gene match. The length of the CDR3 is 15 residues. The germline V gene encodes CDR1 SGHAT and CDR2 FQNNGV.

This clonotype was seen a few times. The rearrangement links TRBV20-1 to TRBJ2-5; 8 bases are a match to TRBD2. The trim removed 2 bases at V and 5 bases at J, leaving 7 bases unmatched. This CDR3 comprises 14 residues. Per germline, CDR1 DFQATT and CDR2 SNEGSKA (reference sequence). CDR3 sequence reads: CSARLPGLVETQYF. Here the CDR3 DNA reads TGCAGTGCTAGACTACCGGGACTAGTGGAGACCCAGTACTTC.

This clonotype was detected many times. V and J are TRBV15 and TRBJ2-1; D not resolved. The V end was cut by 0 bases, the J end by 2 bases, with 11 bases between. Per germline, CDR1 LNHNV and CDR2 YYDKDF (reference sequence). The CDR3 totals 16 residues. CDR3 bases: TGTGCCACCAGCAGAGATGTCAGGTCCCCCTACAATGAGCAGTTCTTC. Residues: CATSRDVRSPYNEQFF.

This clonotype was counted ten times or more. The gene calls are TRBV6-2 or TRBV6-3 and TRBJ2-3, with a possible D match to TRBD1 (5 bases). With 8 bases removed from V and 4 bases from J, the gap between germline ends came to 7 bases. This CDR3 spans 11 amino acids. Germline CDR1 and CDR2: MNHEY and SVGEGT. This CDR3 is CASGASDTQYF. For the CDR3, the DNA is TGTGCCAGCGGGGCTTCAGATACGCAGTATTTT.

This clonotype was detected only a few times. The CDR3 here is CASSQTSGGSTTGELFF. In DNA, the CDR3 is TGTGCCAGCAGCCAAACTAGCGGGGGGTCCACCACCGGGGAGCTGTTTTTT. This chain joins TRBV2 and TRBJ2-2, with TRBD2 matching over 12 bases. This CDR3 has 17 amino acids. V lost 6 bases to trimming and J lost 4 bases; unmatched junction nucleotides: 9. Per the germline V gene, CDR1 is SNHLY and CDR2 is FYNNEI.

The chain joins TRBV7-2 to TRBJ2-5; 7 bases fit TRBD2. The CDR3 totals 15 residues. CDR1 and CDR2 from the germline V gene are SGHTA and FQGNSA. Unmatched junction bases numbered 11, after V lost 5 bases and J lost 5 bases. In DNA, the CDR3 is TGTGCCAGCAGCGTTGGGACTATCACGAGGGAGACCCAGTACTTC. Protein sequence: CASSVGTITRETQYF.

The chain employs TRBV10-3 and TRBJ2-5; 7 bases line up with TRBD1. Trimming cost V 5 bases and J 1 base; bases outside gene matches: 4. The CDR3 consists of 14 residues. The germline CDR1 and CDR2 sequences are ENHRY and SYGVKD. The CDR3: CAISRQGPQETQYF. The CDR3 region has the DNA TGTGCCATCAGTAGACAGGGACCCCAAGAGACCCAGTACTTC.

This clonotype was counted many times. The chain is built from TRBV14 and TRBJ2-1; 10 bases line up with TRBD2. J gave up 7 bases and V 2 bases, and 8 bases lay outside the gene matches. Germline loops: CDR1 SGHDN, CDR2 FVKESK. There are 16 residues in the CDR3. The CDR3 here is CASSQSLAGVWNEQFF. Here the CDR3 DNA reads TGTGCCAGCAGCCAAAGTCTAGCGGGAGTTTGGAATGAGCAGTTCTTC. Complete variable domain (other parts from reference TRBV14 and TRBJ2-1): EAGVTQFPSHSVIEKGQTVTLRCDPISGHDNLYWYRRVMGKEIKFLLHFVKESKQDESGMPNNRFLAERTGGTYSTLKVQPAELEDSGVYFCASSQSLAGVWNEQFFGPGTRLTVL.

In this sample, this clonotype turned up many times. The rearrangement joins TRBV2 to TRBJ1-5; D is uncertain. CDR1 and CDR2 from the germline V gene are SNHLY and FYNNEI. Between the trimmed V and J ends, which lost 3 bases and 2 bases, there was a span of 11 bases. The CDR3 loop spans 15 amino acids. This chain's CDR3 is CASSDDPPGNQPQHF. The CDR3 nucleotides are TGTGCCAGCAGTGATGACCCTCCGGGCAATCAGCCCCAGCATTTT.

In its sample, this clonotype was seen once. The rearrangement joins TRBV27 to TRBJ2-7; 9 positions match TRBD2. This CDR3 contains 13 residues. The V gene's germline CDR1 is MNHEY and CDR2 SMNVEV (reference sequence). The trim removed 8 bases at V and 3 bases at J, leaving 5 bases unmatched. DNA for the CDR3: TGTGCCAGCGGATGGCGGGAGGGCTACGAGCAGTACTTC. Amino acids: CASGWREGYEQYF.

A few counts support this clonotype. V is TRBV2 and J is TRBJ2-7, with a possible D match to TRBD1 (5 bases). V lost 3 bases and J lost 2, with 8 bases in between. The germline gives CDR1 SNHLY, CDR2 FYNNEI. The CDR3 is 13 amino acids. The CDR3 loop is CASSDREPYEQYF. CDR3 bases: TGTGCCAGCAGTGACAGGGAACCCTACGAGCAGTACTTC.

This clonotype was seen more than once but under ten times. The chain couples TRBV2 to TRBJ2-7; D is perhaps TRBD1 (6 bases). This CDR3 has 14 amino acids. The V gene lost 6 bases and the J gene lost 5 bases, with 17 bases spanning the gap. CDR1 SNHLY and CDR2 FYNNEI come from the germline V gene. DNA of the CDR3: TGTGCCAGCAGAAAACAGGGCACTAGGGACGAGCAGTACTTC. Protein: CASRKQGTRDEQYF. Supplemented by reference TRBV2 and TRBJ2-7, the full variable domain reads EPEVTQTPSHQVTQMGQEVILRCVPISNHLYFYWYRQILGQKVEFLVSFYNNEISEKSEIFDDQFSVERPDGSNFTLKIRSTKLEDSAMYFCASRKQGTRDEQYFGPGTRLTVT.

This clonotype was counted only a few times. The chain joins TRBV20-1 to TRBJ1-5, with D uncertain. Trimming stripped 3 bases from V and 5 bases from J, with 20 bases between. The CDR3 length is 16 residues. Germline CDR1 DFQATT, CDR2 SNEGSKA (reference sequence). CDR3 coding DNA: TGCAGTGCTAGTGAACCCCGGGAGGGCCTCCATCAGCCCCAGCATTTT. It encodes CSASEPREGLHQPQHF.

This clonotype has ten or more counts. This chain links TRBV6-5 with TRBJ1-6, with TRBD1 identical over 11 bases. The CDR3 loop spans 17 amino acids. Trimming at V came to 0 bases and at J to 7 bases, leaving 5 bases not matched to a gene. The germline CDR1 and CDR2 sequences are MNHEY and SVGAGI. This chain's CDR3 is CASSYSSGTGGNSPLHF. CDR3 nucleotide sequence: TGTGCCAGCAGTTACTCGAGTGGGACAGGGGGGAATTCACCCCTCCACTTT.

The chain is built from TRBV20-1 and TRBJ2-7; D not resolved. V lost 6 bases to trimming and J lost 5 bases, with 11 bases between them. Germline lookup yields CDR1 DFQATT and CDR2 SNEGSKA (reference sequence). CDR3 length: 11 residues. The CDR3 loop is CSAGGLDEQYF. DNA for the CDR3: TGCAGTGCCGGCGGCCTAGACGAGCAGTACTTC.

This clonotype came up a few times. The gene calls are TRBV20-1 and TRBJ2-6, with D uncertain. Germline V gives CDR1 DFQATT, CDR2 SNEGSKA (reference sequence). This CDR3 is 13 amino acids long. V shed 5 bases and J shed 1 base, with 6 bases lying between them. The CDR3 loop reads CSALLSGANVLTF. CDR3 nucleotides: TGCAGTGCTCTCCTTTCTGGGGCCAACGTCCTGACTTTC.

Turning to this clonotype: A much larger clone differs by one base, so this may be a read error. This chain links TRBV6-5 with TRBJ2-3; a weak D match, TRBD1 (6 bases). This CDR3 region has 14 residues. Looked up from germline, CDR1 is MNHEY and CDR2 is SVGAGI. Here the CDR3 DNA reads TGTGTCAGCAGTTCGGGCAGAGGGGGTGATACGCAGTATTTT. It codes for CVSSSGRGGDTQYF.

This clonotype was counted at least ten times. This chain joins TRBV29-1 and TRBJ2-2; TRBD2 matches at 16 bases. Germline CDR1 and CDR2: SQVTM and ANQGSEA. The CDR3 spans 18 residues. V was clipped by 5 bases and J by 5 bases; unmatched bases: 11. The CDR3 nucleotides read TGCAGCGTTAGGGGGACTAGCGGGAGGGTCGGAGTAACCGGGGAGCTGTTTTTT. It encodes CSVRGTSGRVGVTGELFF.

This clonotype was recorded once. A read error is possible here, since a much larger clone lies one base away. This sequence joins TRBV11-2 and TRBJ2-7, with 9 bases that match TRBD2. This CDR3 spans 14 amino acids. Germline V lookup: CDR1 SGHAT, CDR2 FQNNGV. The CDR3 spells CVSSFASGAYEQYF. The CDR3 bases are TGTGTCAGCAGCTTTGCTAGCGGGGCCTACGAGCAGTACTTC. Complete variable domain (other parts from reference TRBV11-2 and TRBJ2-7): EAGVAQSPRYKIIEKRQSVAFWCNPISGHATLYWYQQILGQGPKLLIQFQNNGVVDDSQLPKDRFSAERLKGVDSTLKIQPAKLEDSAVYLCVSSFASGAYEQYFGPGTRLTVT.